Detailed here is one T cell receptor beta chain. Original handling: Reference gene primers were amplified, and this amplification served to estimate nucleated cell counts. The repertoire was sequenced with immunoSEQ multiplex PCR; TCRdb's copy has only in-frame clones and lacks some. That table gives V, J and clone size, and the DNA gave D and trimming. The table includes over 60,000 clones, about nine tenths detected once. This entry is derived from a study of blood T cell repertoires in COVID-19. Study in general: Both acute and convalescent COVID-19 samples were obtained from the United States, Italy and Spain. Nucleic acid was either cDNA or gDNA, and it came from T cells, B-cell-depleted T cells, or PBMCs.

With 5 bases removed from V and 6 bases from J, the gap between germline ends came to 8 bases. The CDR3 length is 13 residues. Germline assignment: CDR1 KGHSH and CDR2 LQKENI. The sample taken for sequencing was peripheral blood. The clonotype was recovered from a man between 60 and 70 years old with acute or convalescent COVID-19. The chain has TRBV18 and TRBJ1-6; D is perhaps TRBD1 (5 bases). The CDR3 here is CASSGASNSPLHF. DNA for the CDR3: TGTGCCAGCTCAGGGGCGAGTAATTCACCCCTCCACTTT. Filled out from reference TRBV18 and TRBJ1-6, the complete variable domain reads NAGVMQNPRHLVRRRGQEARLRCSPMKGHSHVYWYRQLPEEGLKFMVYLQKENIIDESGMPKERFSAEFPKEGPSILRIQQVVRGDSAAYFCASSGASNSPLHFGNGTRLTVT.